These 30 T cell receptor beta chains originate from one sample sequenced in a study of T cells after yellow fever vaccination. One entry per CDR3 protein results from TCRdb running MiXCR on the 5' RACE reads. The sample consists of under 500,000 distinct CDR3 sequences, around 20% of them appearing once. The sequenced sample was PBMCs, obtained before the yellow fever booster vaccination. The source of these receptors is a man younger than 35 who received the YFV17D yellow fever vaccine.

This clonotype was observed a handful of times. Mismatch with germline at one junction end may stem from a read error. The rearrangement joins TRBV4-3 to TRBJ1-2, with a tentative D call TRBD1 (6 bases). The germline V gene encodes CDR1 LGHNA and CDR2 YSLEER. The CDR3 runs to 16 residues. The CDR3: CASIQDTRGPSYGYTF. In nucleotides, the CDR3 is TGCGCCAGCATCCAAGATACCAGGGGCCCTAGCTATGGCTACACCTTC.

This clonotype has a single count. This chain uses TRBV24-1 with TRBJ2-5; D is perhaps TRBD2 (6 bases). In germline, CDR1 is KGHDR, CDR2 SFDVKD. Trimming left V 1 base short and J 2 bases short, with 7 bases between. The CDR3 consists of 14 residues. The CDR3 loop reads CATSDLRGQETQYF. DNA of the CDR3: TGTGCCACCAGTGATTTACGGGGGCAAGAGACCCAGTACTTC.

The CDR3 loop is CASSVVDRQPNYGYTF. CDR3 nucleotides: TGTGCCAGCAGCGTAGTAGACCGACAGCCCAACTATGGCTACACCTTC. The chain joins TRBV9 to TRBJ1-2, with a possible D match to TRBD1 (5 bases). Germline V gene sequence: CDR1 SGDLS, CDR2 YYNGEE. This CDR3 contains 16 residues. With 0 bases removed from V and 2 bases from J, the gap between germline ends came to 14 bases.

V is TRBV4-2 and J is TRBJ2-2; the D gene is possibly TRBD1 (6 bases). CDR3 length: 22 amino acids. V was trimmed by 4 bases and J by 3 bases, leaving 33 bases between them. Germline values: CDR1 LGHNA, CDR2 YNFKEQ. The CDR3: CASSPLLPSTGLTQLDTGELFF. In DNA form, the CDR3 reads TGTGCCAGCAGCCCCCTCCTACCTTCCACAGGGTTGACGCAATTGGACACCGGGGAGCTGTTTTTT.

This clonotype has just a few counts. The V call is TRBV6-5, the J call TRBJ1-2, with D unclear. V was cut by 6 bases and J by 4 bases, with 9 bases left in between. The CDR3 contains 12 residues. Germline assignment: CDR1 MNHEY and CDR2 SVGAGI. The CDR3 DNA reads TGTGCCAGCAGGACGACTGCCTATGGCTACACCTTC. Translating gives CASRTTAYGYTF.

This clonotype was seen a few times. The gene calls are TRBV7-9 and TRBJ2-1; TRBD2 matches at 8 bases. The CDR3 contains 18 residues. V shed 1 base, J shed 3 bases, and the junction held 11 bases outside the gene matches. Germline loops: CDR1 SEHNR, CDR2 FQNEAQ (reference sequence). The CDR3 nucleotides are TGTGCCAGCAGCTTAGAACGGCGGGGGGAATCCCTCTACAATGAGCAGTTCTTC. Its protein is CASSLERRGESLYNEQFF.

This chain joins TRBV7-2 and TRBJ1-2; TRBD1 matches 7 bases. V gave up 5 bases and J gave up 2 bases; unmatched junction bases: 8. The CDR3 extends over 15 amino acids. In germline, CDR1 is SGHTA, CDR2 FQGNSA. The CDR3 here is CASSRYRGENYGYTF. In nucleotides, the CDR3 is TGTGCCAGCAGCCGTTACAGGGGAGAAAACTATGGCTACACCTTC.

The rearrangement uses TRBV7-9 and TRBJ2-1; tentatively, D is TRBD1 (5 bases). Germline V gene data show CDR1 as SEHNR and CDR2 as FQNEAQ (reference sequence). The CDR3 length is 12 residues. V gave up 4 bases and J gave up 15 bases, with 16 bases separating them. CDR3 protein: CASSSGWTQGFF. The CDR3 DNA sequence: TGTGCCAGCAGCTCTGGCTGGACACAAGGGTTCTTC.

The chain uses TRBV3-1 and TRBJ2-3; D is ambiguous. Trimming took off 8 bases at V and 1 base at J, with 10 bases between the two ends. In germline, CDR1 is LGHDT, CDR2 YNNKEL (reference sequence). The CDR3 extends over 13 amino acids. CDR3 protein: CASLSSGTDTQYF. CDR3 bases: TGTGCCAGCCTGTCCTCCGGCACAGATACGCAGTATTTT.

The chain carries TRBV20-1 and TRBJ1-2; a possible D gene is TRBD1 (6 bases). This CDR3 is built from 12 residues. The ends were cut back, 6 bases at V and 8 bases at J, with 16 bases in the middle. Germline V gene data show CDR1 as DFQATT and CDR2 as SNEGSKA (reference sequence). The chain's CDR3 is CSATDNREGYTF. The CDR3 DNA sequence: TGCAGTGCCACGGATAACAGGGAAGGCTACACCTTC.

This clonotype was seen a few times. J is TRBJ1-1 and V is TRBV5-1; D remains unclear. This CDR3 is built from 15 residues. V was pared by 0 bases and J by 2 bases, with 11 bases between. Germline CDR1 and CDR2: SGHRS and YFSETQ. The CDR3 nucleotides are TGCGCCAGCAGCTTGGAGGGCAGAACAAACACTGAAGCTTTCTTT. It specifies CASSLEGRTNTEAFF.

V usage is TRBV4-3 and J usage is TRBJ1-3, with D tentatively TRBD1 (6 bases). The CDR3 is made up of 15 amino acids. The V and J ends lost 4 bases and 3 bases respectively, with 13 bases between them. Germline values: CDR1 LGHNA, CDR2 YSLEER. Written as DNA, the CDR3 is TGCGCCAGCAGCCCACAGACAGGAGGTGGAAACACCATATATTTT. Amino acids: CASSPQTGGGNTIYF.

This clonotype appeared a few times. The chain employs TRBV10-3 and TRBJ1-1; 10 nucleotides align to TRBD1. The CDR3 is 14 amino acids. With V trimmed by 4 bases and J by 6 bases, 5 bases remained unmatched. The germline CDR1 and CDR2 sequences are ENHRY and SYGVKD. The CDR3 here is CAISGGGTGAEAFF. DNA of the CDR3: TGTGCCATCAGTGGTGGGGGGACAGGGGCTGAAGCTTTCTTT.

Ten or more counts support this clonotype. This chain connects TRBV6-6 to TRBJ2-6; D tentatively fits TRBD1 or TRBD2 (5 bases each). The V end was cut by 2 bases, the J end by 0 bases, with 5 bases between. This CDR3 comprises 15 residues. From germline, CDR1 is MNHNY and CDR2 SVGAGI (reference sequence). CDR3 residues: CASSYGGSGANVLTF. For the CDR3, the DNA is TGTGCCAGCAGTTACGGGGGCTCTGGGGCCAACGTCCTGACTTTC.

This chain uses TRBV4-1 with TRBJ2-3, with 9 bases identical to TRBD2. CDR3 length: 19 amino acids. Trimming at V came to 0 bases and at J to 4 bases, leaving 14 bases not matched to a gene. In germline, CDR1 is MGHRA, CDR2 YSYEKL. As DNA, the CDR3 is TGCGCCAGCAGCCAAGATGGGGCTAGCGGGGTCCCCTTGGCAGATACGCAGTATTTT. This encodes CASSQDGASGVPLADTQYF.

This clonotype occurred a few times. This chain joins TRBV7-8 and TRBJ1-6; TRBD1 is a possible D gene (6 bases). Trimming stripped 3 bases from V and 7 bases from J, with 10 bases between. Germline-derived CDR1 and CDR2 are SGHVS and FQNEAQ. This CDR3 spans 14 amino acids. CDR3 amino acids: CASSLTRGNSPLHF. CDR3 bases: TGTGCCAGCAGCTTGACGAGGGGGAATTCACCCCTCCACTTT. The variable domain in full, completed from reference TRBV7-8 and TRBJ1-6, reads GAGVSQSPRYKVAKRGQDVALRCDPISGHVSLFWYQQALGQGPEFLTYFQNEAQLDKSGLPSDRFFAERPEGSVSTLKIQRTQQEDSAVYLCASSLTRGNSPLHFGNGTRLTVT.

This clonotype was detected a few times. The chain links TRBV5-4 to TRBJ2-3; possible D gene TRBD2, 5 bases. This CDR3 has 15 residues. With 1 base removed from V and 4 bases from J, the gap between germline ends came to 13 bases. Germline V CDR1 and CDR2: SGHNT, YYREEE (reference sequence). For the CDR3, the DNA is TGTGCCAGCAGCTTGAATCCTAGCAGTCCAGATACGCAGTATTTT. It translates to CASSLNPSSPDTQYF.

CDR3 loop: CASSLVGGGTTDTQYF. CDR3 DNA sequence: TGTGCCAGCAGCTTAGTCGGCGGGGGAACCACAGATACGCAGTATTTT. The genes are TRBV7-2 and TRBJ2-3; 7 nucleotides match TRBD2. The CDR3 totals 16 residues. The V gene's germline CDR1 is SGHTA and CDR2 FQGNSA. The ends lost 1 base at V and 2 bases at J; junction bases unmatched: 6.

The gene calls are TRBV20-1 and TRBJ1-3; D remains unclear. This CDR3 is 13 amino acids long. Trimming cost V 0 bases and J 4 bases, with 7 bases left between them. CDR1 DFQATT and CDR2 SNEGSKA come from the germline V gene (reference sequence). The CDR3 region is CSAREGRGNTIYF. CDR3 sequence (DNA): TGCAGTGCTAGAGAAGGAAGGGGAAACACCATATATTTT.

The CDR3 here is CAISENPSGTDTQYF. In DNA, the CDR3 is TGTGCCATCAGTGAGAACCCCTCGGGGACAGATACGCAGTATTTT. The chain links TRBV10-3 to TRBJ2-3, with D possibly being TRBD2 (5 bases). V was cut by 2 bases and J by 3 bases, with 12 bases left in between. This CDR3 has 15 residues. Germline V gives CDR1 ENHRY, CDR2 SYGVKD.

This clonotype has just a few counts. The chain carries TRBV24-1 and TRBJ1-5; D unclear. The germline V and J ends were trimmed by 3 bases and 5 bases, with 10 bases remaining between them. The germline V gene has CDR1 KGHDR and CDR2 SFDVKD. The CDR3 spans 14 residues. The CDR3: CATSDIPSHQPQHF. DNA of the CDR3: TGTGCCACCAGTGATATACCCTCCCATCAGCCCCAGCATTTT.

This sequence joins TRBV5-1 and TRBJ2-5; D perhaps matches TRBD2 (5 bases). Germline CDR1 and CDR2: SGHRS and YFSETQ. The V and J ends lost 6 bases and 5 bases respectively, with 14 bases between them. This CDR3 is built from 13 residues. CDR3 sequence: CASTETRFETQYF. In DNA form, the CDR3 reads TGCGCCAGCACCGAAACTAGGTTTGAGACCCAGTACTTC.

This clonotype has a handful of counts. The chain is built from TRBV5-5 and TRBJ2-1, with D possibly TRBD2 on 6 matching bases. CDR3 size: 14 residues. The germline V and J ends were trimmed by 3 bases and 4 bases, with 11 bases remaining between them. CDR1 and CDR2 from the germline V gene are SGHKS and YYEKEE (reference sequence). CDR3 nucleotides: TGTGCCAGCAGCTGGAGGGAAACTTACAATGAGCAGTTCTTC. Translated: CASSWRETYNEQFF.

The gene calls are TRBV29-1 and TRBJ1-2; D might be TRBD1 (5 bases). V lost 6 bases and J lost 4, with 18 bases in between. The CDR3 length is 14 residues. Per germline, CDR1 SQVTM and CDR2 ANQGSEA. The CDR3 DNA is TGCAGCGTACTAGGGACCGGAGAGGGCTATGGCTACACCTTC. Its protein is CSVLGTGEGYGYTF.

This clonotype was observed a few times. The chain combines TRBV20-1 with TRBJ1-2; maybe TRBD1 (5 bases). Germline CDR1 is DFQATT and CDR2 is SNEGSKA (reference sequence). V was shortened by 6 bases and J by 0 bases, with 11 bases between the two germline ends. This CDR3 is 13 amino acids long. CDR3 bases: TGCAGTGCCATGACAGATTCTAACTATGGCTACACCTTC. It translates to CSAMTDSNYGYTF.

This clonotype was seen a few times. This chain uses TRBV6-5 with TRBJ2-5, with D uncertain. Germline CDR1 reads MNHEY; CDR2 reads SVGAGI. The CDR3 has 14 amino acids. Trimming removed 2 bases at V and 2 bases at J, with 9 bases between. The chain's CDR3 is CASSYNGFQETQYF. The CDR3 nucleotides read TGTGCCAGCAGTTACAATGGGTTTCAAGAGACCCAGTACTTC.

This clonotype was detected a few times. V gene TRBV12-3 or TRBV12-4 combines with J gene TRBJ2-2, with D perhaps TRBD1 (6 bases). This CDR3 contains 14 residues. V lost 8 bases, J lost 4 bases, and 14 bases lay in between. The CDR3: CASGETGITGELFF. DNA for the CDR3: TGTGCCAGCGGGGAAACAGGGATCACCGGGGAGCTGTTTTTT.

The chain has TRBV12-3 or TRBV12-4 and TRBJ2-3; D ambiguous. Trimming left V 3 bases short and J 0 bases short, with 7 bases between. The CDR3 consists of 14 residues. CDR3 loop: CASSFSASTDTQYF. Written as DNA, the CDR3 is TGTGCCAGCAGTTTTAGTGCAAGCACAGATACGCAGTATTTT.

V gene TRBV12-3 or TRBV12-4 combines with J gene TRBJ2-7, with D possibly being TRBD2 (5 bases). The ends were cut back, 4 bases at V and 3 bases at J, with 16 bases in the middle. The CDR3 covers 15 residues. In DNA form, the CDR3 reads TGTGCCAGCAGTTCTAACGCGGGCCCCCACTACGAGCAGTACTTC. It encodes CASSSNAGPHYEQYF.

The J gene is TRBJ2-7, the V gene TRBV20-1; D is undetermined. CDR1 is DFQATT, CDR2 SNEGSKA, per germline (reference sequence). V gave up 0 bases and J gave up 2 bases, with 11 bases separating them. This CDR3 is built from 14 residues. The CDR3 sequence: CSARDRAWTYEQYF. The CDR3 DNA sequence: TGCAGTGCTAGAGATCGGGCCTGGACCTACGAGCAGTACTTC.